The clone carrying this TCR beta chain was found a few times. The antigen is unknown. The data derive from a study of T cells after yellow fever vaccination. Overall study findings and caveats: Clones that expanded after primary vaccination mostly reappeared after the booster (roughly 96% CD4, roughly 87% CD8). Peak timing came faster in the weaker secondary response, day 5 versus 15. The appearance of a small share of clonotypes in both CD4 and CD8 compartments was observed.

TCRdb used MiXCR to reprocess the 5' RACE reads, holding one entry per CDR3 protein. The table shows 200,000 to 300,000 distinct CDR3 sequences, with roughly 13% occurring only once. Germline-derived CDR1 and CDR2 are SGHAT and FQNNGV. There are 14 residues in the CDR3. The V and J ends lost 1 base and 1 base respectively, with 7 bases between them. This specimen was CD4+ T cells sorted from PBMCs, taken 45 days after the yellow fever booster vaccination. This receptor was identified in a man aged 25 to 40 who received the YFV17D yellow fever vaccine. The chain links TRBV11-2 to TRBJ1-1, with a weak D call TRBD1 (5 bases). The CDR3 coding sequence is TGTGCCAGCAGCTTAGGGGACGGGAACACTGAAGCTTTCTTT. Protein: CASSLGDGNTEAFF. The complete variable domain, with remaining parts taken from reference TRBV11-2 and TRBJ1-1, reads EAGVAQSPRYKIIEKRQSVAFWCNPISGHATLYWYQQILGQGPKLLIQFQNNGVVDDSQLPKDRFSAERLKGVDSTLKIQPAKLEDSAVYLCASSLGDGNTEAFFGQGTRLTVV.